The TCR beta chain described here comes from a study of response to subunit inactivated influenza vaccine. CDR3 length: 16 residues. Between the trimmed V and J ends, which lost 4 bases and 3 bases, there was a span of 19 bases. In germline, CDR1 is SGHTA, CDR2 FQGNSA. Each CDR3 protein gets one entry after TCRdb re-called the RT-PCR reads with MiXCR. Seen here are fewer than 750,000 distinct CDR3 sequences, 14% observed once, and the top ten hold over 8.5%. Source: PBMCs from blood, taken about 12 days after vaccination. The TCR originated in a man between 45 and 60 years old who received an inactivated influenza vaccine. The gene calls are TRBV7-2 and TRBJ2-7; possibly TRBD2 for D (5 bases). In DNA form, the CDR3 reads TGTGCCAGCAGCTCCCTTGAGATGAGGGTCGACTACGAGCAGTACTTC. This translates into CASSSLEMRVDYEQYF.